The text below deals with one TCR beta chain. This specimen comes from a study of blood T cell repertoires in COVID-19. About the research overall: PBMCs, B-cell-depleted T cells, or T cells were the source of the cDNA or gDNA that made up the material.

The authors' processing: The authors estimated nucleated cell counts from reference gene primer amplification. Here immunoSEQ multiplex PCR was the method, and the copy in TCRdb shows in-frame clones only, minus some. V, J and clone size are those of that table, while D and trimming were read from the DNA. The repertoire consists of tens of thousands of clones, with 87% occurring once and the leading ten covering roughly 3.4%. The sequencing input was peripheral blood. The TCR was taken from a man aged 40-55 years with COVID-19, enrolled during active disease.

In DNA form, the CDR3 reads TGCGCCAGCAGCCCTACACATTCAGGTGGTTCGGCTGAAGCTTTCTTT. It translates to CASSPTHSGGSAEAFF. The V and J genes are TRBV4-1 and TRBJ1-1; D gene unclear. CDR1 and CDR2 (germline): MGHRA, YSYEKL. V was shortened by 4 bases and J by 6 bases, with 21 bases between the two germline ends. There are 16 residues in the CDR3.